The 24 T cell receptor beta chains below come from one sample, sequenced in a study of identical twins. A single record per CDR3 protein comes from TCRdb applying MiXCR to the 5' RACE reads. The table lists some 710,000 distinct CDR3 sequences, around 6% of them singletons, with roughly 1.6% in the top ten. The sample taken for sequencing was naive T cells sorted from blood. Receptor source: a man between 18 and 29 years old in good health.

The table lists this clonotype with many counts. The genes are TRBV15 and TRBJ1-2; 8 bases map to TRBD1. In germline, CDR1 is LNHNV, CDR2 YYDKDF (reference sequence). Trimming cost V 5 bases and J 4 bases; bases outside gene matches: 15. This CDR3 spans 17 amino acids. This CDR3 reads CATSGISTGGWGYGYTF. The CDR3 region has the DNA TGTGCCACCAGCGGAATAAGCACAGGGGGATGGGGCTATGGCTACACCTTC.

This clonotype was detected ten times or more. The chain carries TRBV5-1 and TRBJ2-3, with D perhaps matching TRBD1 (5 bases). The germline CDR1 and CDR2 sequences are SGHRS and YFSETQ. This CDR3 contains 14 residues. Trimming shortened V by 0 bases and J by 2 bases, and 7 bases separated the two germline ends. CDR3 sequence (DNA): TGCGCCAGCAGCTTGGGACAGTTCACAGATACGCAGTATTTT. It encodes CASSLGQFTDTQYF.

The chain is built from TRBV30 and TRBJ2-5; D might be TRBD1 or TRBD2, each matching 5 bases. This CDR3 region has 13 residues. V lost 5 bases, J lost 4 bases, and 14 bases lay in between. In germline, CDR1 is GTSNPN, CDR2 SVGIG (reference sequence). DNA for the CDR3: TGTGCCTGGGGCCCCGGGACGCGAGAGACCCAGTACTTC. This codes for CAWGPGTRETQYF.

This clonotype was counted between two and nine times. The V gene is TRBV10-3, the J gene TRBJ2-3, with TRBD1 matching over 11 bases. CDR1 and CDR2 from the germline V gene are ENHRY and SYGVKD. The CDR3 has 15 residues. The V gene end was trimmed by 5 bases and the J gene end by 3 bases; junction bases not matched to a gene: 4. The CDR3 here is CAISIGQGATDTQYF. The CDR3 region has the DNA TGTGCCATCAGTATCGGACAGGGGGCTACAGATACGCAGTATTTT.

This CDR3 is CASMGGTENTGELFF. CDR3 in DNA: TGTGCCAGCATGGGGGGGACAGAGAACACCGGGGAGCTGTTTTTT. V is TRBV27 and J is TRBJ2-2; possibly TRBD1 or TRBD2 for D (7 bases each). Trimming took 7 bases from V and 1 from J, leaving 13 bases between them. CDR3 length equals 15 residues. The germline CDR1 and CDR2 sequences are MNHEY and SMNVEV (reference sequence).

V gene TRBV20-1 combines with J gene TRBJ2-7; D is unclear. Trimming pared 0 bases from V and 2 bases from J, leaving 14 bases between. Germline V gene data show CDR1 as DFQATT and CDR2 as SNEGSKA (reference sequence). The CDR3 has 15 amino acids. The CDR3 DNA reads as TGCAGTGCTAGAGAAGGAGAAGAACTACCCTACGAGCAGTACTTC. This translates into CSAREGEELPYEQYF.

This clonotype was counted between two and nine times. The chain couples TRBV6-2 or TRBV6-3 to TRBJ1-2; D possibly corresponds to TRBD1 (6 bases). CDR3 length: 12 amino acids. Trimming took off 5 bases at V and 6 bases at J, with 10 bases between the two ends. Germline V gives CDR1 MNHEY, CDR2 SVGEGT. CDR3: CASSRQVDGYTF. CDR3 sequence (DNA): TGTGCCAGCAGTCGACAGGTGGATGGCTACACCTTC.

This clonotype was found a few times. The V gene is TRBV20-1, the J gene TRBJ2-6; 8 bases agree with TRBD1. Looked up from germline, CDR1 is DFQATT and CDR2 is SNEGSKA (reference sequence). The CDR3 is made up of 16 amino acids. The V and J ends lost 3 bases and 0 bases, in that order; junction bases with no gene match: 4. The CDR3 spells CSARGTGPSGANVLTF. As DNA, the CDR3 is TGCAGTGCTAGGGGGACAGGTCCCTCTGGGGCCAACGTCCTGACTTTC.

This clonotype was counted many times. The V call is TRBV20-1, the J call TRBJ2-5, with 14 bases lining up with TRBD2. This CDR3 is 17 amino acids long. Looked up from germline, CDR1 is DFQATT and CDR2 is SNEGSKA (reference sequence). After removal of 2 bases from V and 6 bases from J, the junction contained 11 bases not matched to a gene. CDR3 sequence (DNA): TGCAGTGCTAGACCCCCCGGGACTAGCGGGAGTGGAAAGACCCAGTACTTC. Its translation is CSARPPGTSGSGKTQYF.

This clonotype was observed at least ten times. The chain is built from TRBV5-1 and TRBJ1-2; no definite D call. Germline assignment: CDR1 SGHRS and CDR2 YFSETQ. V lost 4 bases and J lost 3, with 10 bases in between. CDR3 length equals 13 residues. The CDR3 loop is CASSPVGDYGYTF. The CDR3, as DNA: TGCGCCAGCAGCCCGGTCGGGGACTATGGCTACACCTTC.

This clonotype has more than one count but fewer than ten. J is TRBJ2-3 and V is TRBV5-1; D call uncertain. Germline values: CDR1 SGHRS, CDR2 YFSETQ. The V and J ends lost 0 bases and 7 bases respectively, with 6 bases between them. The CDR3 totals 12 residues. The CDR3 region is CASSLDGYTQYF. The DNA for the CDR3 is TGCGCCAGCAGCTTGGATGGGTATACGCAGTATTTT.

The rearrangement uses TRBV27 and TRBJ2-7; the match to TRBD1 covers 7 bases. The germline CDR1 and CDR2 sequences are MNHEY and SMNVEV (reference sequence). Trimming cost V 1 base and J 7 bases; bases outside gene matches: 1. There are 12 residues in the CDR3. CDR3 sequence (DNA): TGTGCCAGCAGTTTATTGGGACAGGAGCAGTACTTC. It codes for CASSLLGQEQYF.

In regard to this clonotype: The junction shows a germline mismatch at one end, possibly a read error. The CDR3 region has the DNA TGTGCCAGCCGTGAGAGAAATCAGCCCCAGCATTTT. Its protein product is CASRERNQPQHF. The rearrangement uses TRBV2 and TRBJ1-5; no clear D. Germline V gene data show CDR1 as SNHLY and CDR2 as FYNNEI. There are 12 residues in the CDR3.

In this sample, this clonotype turned up many times. The CDR3 coding sequence is TGCAGTGCTCCCACTAGCGGTACTAGCACAGATACGCAGTATTTT. Its protein is CSAPTSGTSTDTQYF. The chain couples TRBV20-1 to TRBJ2-3; 8 bases line up with TRBD2. This CDR3 spans 15 amino acids. The V segment lost 5 bases and the J segment 0 bases; nucleotides outside the gene matches: 7. The germline gives CDR1 DFQATT, CDR2 SNEGSKA (reference sequence).

The table lists this clonotype with a few counts. J is TRBJ2-7 and V is TRBV4-1, with D tentatively TRBD1 or TRBD2 (7 bases each). Trimming pared 1 base from V and 3 bases from J, leaving 19 bases between. Germline V lookup: CDR1 MGHRA, CDR2 YSYEKL. This CDR3 contains 17 residues. Written as DNA, the CDR3 is TGCGCCAGCAGCCAAGTGGAGACAGGGAGGGATAACTACGAGCAGTACTTC. This encodes CASSQVETGRDNYEQYF.

This clonotype was counted many times. The CDR3 loop is CASSWNGRPNTGELFF. CDR3 in DNA: TGCGCCAGCAGCTGGAATGGGCGACCGAACACCGGGGAGCTGTTTTTT. V usage is TRBV5-1 and J usage is TRBJ2-2; D uncertain. V was trimmed by 3 bases and J by 0 bases, leaving 12 bases between them. This CDR3 has 16 amino acids. From germline, CDR1 is SGHRS and CDR2 YFSETQ.

In this sample, this clonotype turned up many times. This chain uses TRBV4-3 with TRBJ1-1; no firm D call. The CDR3 runs 18 residues. V was cut by 2 bases and J by 3 bases, with 22 bases left in between. Germline V CDR1 and CDR2: LGHNA, YSLEER. CDR3 DNA sequence: TGCGCCAGCAGCCAAACGCTGGAGGGTCTTGGAGGCTACACTGAAGCTTTCTTT. Its protein is CASSQTLEGLGGYTEAFF.

This clonotype was seen a handful of times. The chain employs TRBV27 and TRBJ2-7, with TRBD2 matching 10 bases. Per germline, CDR1 MNHEY and CDR2 SMNVEV (reference sequence). V trimming: 8 bases; J trimming: 3 bases; junction bases outside the gene matches: 7. The CDR3 contains 14 residues. In DNA form, the CDR3 reads TGTGCCAGCTCCCCGTGGACTAGCGGCTACGAGCAGTACGTC. Protein sequence: CASSPWTSGYEQYV.

This clonotype has a count of ten or more. The rearrangement joins TRBV29-1 to TRBJ2-3; TRBD1 aligns across 10 bases. Germline V gene data show CDR1 as SQVTM and CDR2 as ANQGSEA. Trimming cost V 7 bases and J 13 bases; bases outside gene matches: 11. The CDR3 sequence is 12 residues long. CDR3 nucleotide sequence: TGCAGCGGAGGGGAACCCGGGACAGGGGAGTATTTT. Translation: CSGGEPGTGEYF.

This chain joins TRBV6-1 and TRBJ1-1; 8 nucleotides match TRBD1. V shed 6 bases, J shed 8 bases, and the junction held 14 bases outside the gene matches. The CDR3 contains 15 residues. The germline V gene has CDR1 MNHNS and CDR2 SASEGT. CDR3 protein: CASRPRQGQALEAFF. In DNA, the CDR3 is TGTGCCAGCAGACCCCGACAGGGACAGGCTCTAGAAGCTTTCTTT.

The V gene is TRBV6-2 or TRBV6-3, the J gene TRBJ2-1; perhaps D is TRBD1 or TRBD2 (5 bases each). The CDR3 consists of 16 residues. The germline V and J ends were trimmed by 7 bases and 0 bases, with 16 bases remaining between them. CDR1 is MNHEY, CDR2 SVGEGT, per germline. Here the CDR3 DNA reads TGTGCCAGCACCCAAAGGAGGCAGGGCTCCTACAATGAGCAGTTCTTC. The encoded protein is CASTQRRQGSYNEQFF.

This clonotype has a count of ten or more. The chain links TRBV7-9 to TRBJ2-1, with 7 bases aligning to TRBD2. J lost 9 bases, V lost 5 bases, and 13 bases had no gene match. This CDR3 comprises 15 residues. Germline lookup yields CDR1 SEHNR and CDR2 FQNEAQ (reference sequence). CDR3: CASSGLAGPGSEQFF. DNA of the CDR3: TGTGCCAGCAGCGGGTTAGCGGGCCCCGGGAGTGAGCAGTTCTTC.

This clonotype was detected many times. V usage is TRBV12-3 or TRBV12-4 and J usage is TRBJ1-1; unclear D gene. V was cut by 3 bases and J by 0 bases, with 8 bases left in between. CDR3 length equals 14 residues. The DNA of the CDR3 is TGTGCCAGCAGTTTTCCCCCAATGAACACTGAAGCTTTCTTT. It codes for CASSFPPMNTEAFF.

Ten or more counts support this clonotype. This rearrangement joins TRBV29-1 to TRBJ1-4, with D possibly matching TRBD1 (6 bases). V lost 6 bases and J lost 8, with 13 bases in between. This CDR3 contains 12 residues. In germline, CDR1 is SQVTM, CDR2 ANQGSEA. Here the CDR3 reads CSVSTGIEKLFF. CDR3 nucleotide sequence: TGCAGCGTATCGACAGGTATCGAAAAACTGTTTTTT.